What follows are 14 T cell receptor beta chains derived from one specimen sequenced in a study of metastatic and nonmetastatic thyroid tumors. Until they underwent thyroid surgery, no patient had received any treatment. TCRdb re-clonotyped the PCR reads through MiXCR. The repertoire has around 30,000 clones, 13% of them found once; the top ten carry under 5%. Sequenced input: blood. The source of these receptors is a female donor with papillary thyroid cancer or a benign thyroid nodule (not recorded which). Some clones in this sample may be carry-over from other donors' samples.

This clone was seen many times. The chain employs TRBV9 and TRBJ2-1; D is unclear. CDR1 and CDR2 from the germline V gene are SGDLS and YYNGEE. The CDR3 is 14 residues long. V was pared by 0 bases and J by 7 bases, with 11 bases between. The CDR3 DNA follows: TGTGCCAGCAGCGTAGAACTCCCTGGGAATGAGCAGTTCTTC. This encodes CASSVELPGNEQFF.

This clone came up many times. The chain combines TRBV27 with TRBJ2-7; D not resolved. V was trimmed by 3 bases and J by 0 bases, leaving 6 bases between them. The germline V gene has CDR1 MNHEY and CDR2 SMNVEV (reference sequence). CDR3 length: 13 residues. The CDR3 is CASSFGYSYEQYF. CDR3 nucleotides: TGTGCCAGCAGTTTTGGATACTCCTACGAGCAGTACTTC.

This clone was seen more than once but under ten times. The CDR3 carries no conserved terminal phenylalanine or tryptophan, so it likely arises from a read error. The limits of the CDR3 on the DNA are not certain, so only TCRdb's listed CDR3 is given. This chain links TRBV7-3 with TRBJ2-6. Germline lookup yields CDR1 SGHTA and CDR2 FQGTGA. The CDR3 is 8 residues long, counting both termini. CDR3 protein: CASSLTGT.

The chain's CDR3 is CASSVGQWTGSNVLTF. CDR3 bases: TGTGCCAGCAGTGTTGGACAGTGGACCGGGTCTAACGTCCTGACTTTC. This chain connects TRBV6-4 to TRBJ2-6; D might be TRBD1 (6 bases). V lost 4 bases and J 10 bases, leaving 20 bases between the germline ends. CDR1 and CDR2 from the germline V gene are MRHNA and SNTAGT. The CDR3 has 16 residues.

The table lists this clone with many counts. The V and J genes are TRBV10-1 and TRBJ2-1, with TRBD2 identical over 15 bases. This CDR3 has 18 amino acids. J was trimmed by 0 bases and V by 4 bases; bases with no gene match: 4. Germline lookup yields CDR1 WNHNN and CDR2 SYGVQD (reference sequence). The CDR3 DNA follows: TGCGCCAGCAGTGGAGGACTAGCGGGGGGGAGCTCCTACAATGAGCAGTTCTTC. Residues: CASSGGLAGGSSYNEQFF.

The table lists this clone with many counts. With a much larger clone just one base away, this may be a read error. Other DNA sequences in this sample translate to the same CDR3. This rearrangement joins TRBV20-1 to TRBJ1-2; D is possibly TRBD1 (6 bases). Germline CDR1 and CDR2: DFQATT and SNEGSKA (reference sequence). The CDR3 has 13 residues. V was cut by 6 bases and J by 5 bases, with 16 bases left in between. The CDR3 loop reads CSASSSTGYGYTF. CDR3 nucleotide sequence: TGCAGTGCGTCCTCCTCGACAGGATATGGCTACACCTTC.

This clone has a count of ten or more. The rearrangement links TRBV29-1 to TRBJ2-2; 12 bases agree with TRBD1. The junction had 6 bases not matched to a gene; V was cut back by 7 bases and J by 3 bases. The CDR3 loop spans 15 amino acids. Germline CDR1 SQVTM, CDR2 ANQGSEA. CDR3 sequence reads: CSAAGTGGYTGELFF. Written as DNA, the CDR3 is TGCAGCGCCGCCGGGACAGGGGGCTACACCGGGGAGCTGTTTTTT.

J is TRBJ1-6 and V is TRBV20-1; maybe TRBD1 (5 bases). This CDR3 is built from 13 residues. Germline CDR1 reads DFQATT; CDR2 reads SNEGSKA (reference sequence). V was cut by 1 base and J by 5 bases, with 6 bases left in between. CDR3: CSARVGDNSPLHF. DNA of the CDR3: TGCAGTGCTAGAGTGGGGGATAATTCACCCCTCCACTTT.

CDR3 nucleotides: TGTGCCAGCAGTGCGAATACAGGGTTGGGAGATCAGTACTTC. Translation: CASSANTGLGDQYF. The rearrangement joins TRBV3-1 to TRBJ2-7; possibly TRBD1 for D (6 bases). V lost 6 bases and J 10 bases, leaving 22 bases between the germline ends. This CDR3 region has 14 residues. Per germline, CDR1 LGHDT and CDR2 YNNKEL (reference sequence).

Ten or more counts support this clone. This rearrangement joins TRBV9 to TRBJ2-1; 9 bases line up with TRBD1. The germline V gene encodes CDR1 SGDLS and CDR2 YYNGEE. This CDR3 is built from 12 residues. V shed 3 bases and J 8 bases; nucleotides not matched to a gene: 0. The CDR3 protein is CASSGQGDEQFF. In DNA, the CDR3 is TGTGCCAGCAGCGGACAGGGGGATGAGCAGTTCTTC. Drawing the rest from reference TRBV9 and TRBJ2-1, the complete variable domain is DSGVTQTPKHLITATGQRVTLRCSPRSGDLSVYWYQQSLDQGLQFLIQYYNGEERAKGNILERFSAQQFPDLHSELNLSSLELGDSALYFCASSGQGDEQFFGPGTRLTVL.

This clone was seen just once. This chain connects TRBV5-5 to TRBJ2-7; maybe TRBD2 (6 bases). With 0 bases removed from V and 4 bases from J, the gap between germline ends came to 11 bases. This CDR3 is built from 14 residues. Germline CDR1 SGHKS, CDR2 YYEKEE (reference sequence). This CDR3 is CASSLAGGRYEQYF. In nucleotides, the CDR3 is TGTGCCAGCAGCTTGGCTGGGGGGAGGTACGAGCAGTACTTC.

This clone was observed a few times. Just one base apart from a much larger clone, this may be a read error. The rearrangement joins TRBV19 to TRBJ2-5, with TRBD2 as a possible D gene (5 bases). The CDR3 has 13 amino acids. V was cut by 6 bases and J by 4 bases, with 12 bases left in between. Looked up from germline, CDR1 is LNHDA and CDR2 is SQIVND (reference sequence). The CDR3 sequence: CASREGSLETQYF. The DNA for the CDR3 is TGTGCCAGTAGAGAGGGCTCCCTAGAGACCCAGTACTTC.

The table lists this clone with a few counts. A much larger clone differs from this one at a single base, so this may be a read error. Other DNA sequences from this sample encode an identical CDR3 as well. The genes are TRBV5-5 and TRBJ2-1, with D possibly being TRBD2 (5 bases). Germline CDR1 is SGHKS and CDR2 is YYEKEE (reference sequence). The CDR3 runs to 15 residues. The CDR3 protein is CASSLKSTRFNEQFF. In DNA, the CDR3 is TGCGCCAGCAGCTTGAAATCTACTAGATTCAATGAGCAGTTCTTC.

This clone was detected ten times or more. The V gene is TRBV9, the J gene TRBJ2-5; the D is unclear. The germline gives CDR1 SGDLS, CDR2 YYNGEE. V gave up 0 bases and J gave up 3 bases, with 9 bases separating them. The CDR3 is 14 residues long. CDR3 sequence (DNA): TGTGCCAGCAGCGTAGCTGTGGCGGAAGAGACCCAGTACTTC. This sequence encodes CASSVAVAEETQYF. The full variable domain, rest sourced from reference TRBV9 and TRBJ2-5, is DSGVTQTPKHLITATGQRVTLRCSPRSGDLSVYWYQQSLDQGLQFLIQYYNGEERAKGNILERFSAQQFPDLHSELNLSSLELGDSALYFCASSVAVAEETQYFGPGTRLLVL.